The 28 T cell receptor beta chains given below trace back to one sample, sequenced in a study of response to subunit inactivated influenza vaccine. Via MiXCR, TCRdb re-called the RT-PCR reads, giving one row per CDR3 protein. Here the sample spans roughly 570,000 distinct CDR3 sequences, 14% being singletons. The specimen was PBMCs from blood, collected approximately 13 days after vaccination. The receptors come from a man aged 45 to 65 who received an inactivated influenza vaccine.

The chain links TRBV20-1 to TRBJ2-5; D unclear. This CDR3 has 14 amino acids. Germline V CDR1 and CDR2: DFQATT, SNEGSKA (reference sequence). V lost 6 bases to trimming and J lost 4 bases, with 18 bases between them. The CDR3 loop is CSAFLGRSGETQYF. CDR3 in DNA: TGCAGTGCGTTCCTGGGCAGATCTGGAGAGACCCAGTACTTC.

This clonotype has at least ten counts. The V call is TRBV28, the J call TRBJ2-3, with 11 positions matching TRBD2. The germline CDR1 and CDR2 sequences are MDHEN and SYDVKM. The CDR3 length is 12 residues. The chain's CDR3 is CASGRALYTQYF. In DNA form, the CDR3 reads TGTGCTAGCGGGAGGGCCTTATATACGCAGTATTTT. Filled out from reference TRBV28 and TRBJ2-3, the complete variable domain reads DVKVTQSSRYLVKRTGEKVFLECVQDMDHENMFWYRQDPGLGLRLIYFSYDVKMKEKGDIPEGYSVSREKKERFSLILESASTNQTSMYLCASGRALYTQYFGPGTRLTVL.

This clonotype showed up many times. The chain employs TRBV6-2 or TRBV6-3 and TRBJ2-7; tentatively, D is TRBD2 (5 bases). In germline, CDR1 is MNHEY, CDR2 SVGEGT. V was pared by 2 bases and J by 4 bases, with 9 bases between. The length of the CDR3 is 13 residues. The CDR3 bases are TGTGCCAGCAGTTACCTGTGGACTTACGAGCAGTACTTC. Translated, it gives CASSYLWTYEQYF.

The table lists this clonotype with a few counts. This chain links TRBV29-1 with TRBJ2-2; the match to TRBD1 covers 7 bases. Germline V gene lookup returns CDR1 SQVTM and CDR2 ANQGSEA. The V segment lost 7 bases and the J segment 6 bases; nucleotides outside the gene matches: 11. The length of the CDR3 is 14 residues. CDR3 coding DNA: TGCAGCGCCTCACAGGGGTCGGTCTCCGGGGAGCTGTTTTTT. This encodes CSASQGSVSGELFF.

This clonotype has a handful of counts. The V gene is TRBV19, the J gene TRBJ2-1, with TRBD1 as a possible D gene (6 bases). V shed 4 bases and J shed 0 bases, with 16 bases lying between them. The V gene's germline CDR1 is LNHDA and CDR2 SQIVND (reference sequence). CDR3 length equals 17 residues. The CDR3 nucleotides read TGTGCCAGTAGTAACCCCGGACAGACGAGCTCCTACAATGAGCAGTTCTTC. It translates to CASSNPGQTSSYNEQFF.

This clonotype was seen ten or more times. The chain carries TRBV3-1 and TRBJ2-5; D ambiguous. The CDR3 is 12 amino acids. CDR1 is LGHDT and CDR2 is YNNKEL in the germline V gene (reference sequence). V lost 2 bases to trimming and J lost 4 bases, with 5 bases between them. The DNA for the CDR3 is TGTGCCAGCAGCCAATACGGAGAGACCCAGTACTTC. It is translated as CASSQYGETQYF.

The J gene is TRBJ2-3, the V gene TRBV6-1; 8 nucleotides align to TRBD1. In germline, CDR1 is MNHNS, CDR2 SASEGT. The CDR3 contains 13 residues. Losses at the gene ends were 6 bases for V and 5 bases for J; bases not matched to a gene: 4. Here the CDR3 reads CASSGTGRDTQYF. CDR3 in DNA: TGTGCCAGCAGCGGGACAGGACGAGATACGCAGTATTTT.

This clonotype was seen more than once but under ten times. The chain uses TRBV28 and TRBJ2-7, with D tentatively TRBD1 (6 bases). CDR3 length equals 12 residues. V was trimmed by 3 bases and J by 9 bases, leaving 12 bases between them. CDR1 and CDR2 (germline): MDHEN, SYDVKM. The CDR3 region has the DNA TGTGCCAGCAGTTTGGGACAAAGGAGGCAGTACTTC. Its protein product is CASSLGQRRQYF.

The chain carries TRBV11-1 and TRBJ2-5, with 10 bases identical to TRBD2. The germline CDR1 and CDR2 sequences are SGHAT and FQDESV (reference sequence). Trimming cost V 2 bases and J 0 bases; bases outside gene matches: 9. The CDR3 extends over 18 amino acids. The CDR3 region is CASSLLLAGTSYQETQYF. The CDR3 DNA is TGTGCCAGCAGCTTATTACTAGCGGGGACGTCGTACCAAGAGACCCAGTACTTC. The full variable domain, in which reference TRBV11-1 and TRBJ2-5 provide the parts outside the CDR3, is EAEVAQSPRYKITEKSQAVAFWCDPISGHATLYWYRQILGQGPELLVQFQDESVVDDSQLPKDRFSAERLKGVDSTLKIQPAELGDSAMYLCASSLLLAGTSYQETQYFGPGTRLLVL.

There are a few counts of this clonotype. The rearrangement links TRBV7-2 to TRBJ2-3, with 12 bases lining up with TRBD2. The CDR3 totals 15 residues. Germline V gene sequence: CDR1 SGHTA, CDR2 FQGNSA. With V trimmed by 4 bases and J by 6 bases, 5 bases remained unmatched. CDR3 loop: CASSYGLAGPDTQYF. CDR3 sequence (DNA): TGTGCCAGCAGCTACGGACTAGCGGGACCTGATACGCAGTATTTT.

This clonotype was detected only a few times. V usage is TRBV4-3 and J usage is TRBJ2-3; D is uncertain. Germline V lookup: CDR1 LGHNA, CDR2 YSLEER. CDR3 length equals 18 residues. V was trimmed by 1 base and J by 4 bases, leaving 21 bases between them. The CDR3 DNA reads as TGCGCCAGCAGCCAAGGGGGATCGGGCCAAAAGAGTGCAGATACGCAGTATTTT. Amino acid sequence: CASSQGGSGQKSADTQYF.

This clonotype was detected a few times. The genes are TRBV7-9 and TRBJ2-3; weak D call: TRBD2 (6 bases). Germline values: CDR1 SEHNR, CDR2 FQNEAQ (reference sequence). The CDR3 contains 16 residues. Trimming removed 4 bases at V and 1 base at J, with 15 bases between. The CDR3 region has the DNA TGTGCCAGCAGCTCATCCGGGACTGCCCGCACAGATACGCAGTATTTT. Residues: CASSSSGTARTDTQYF.

This clonotype was picked up a small number of times. The chain is built from TRBV6-2 or TRBV6-3 and TRBJ2-3; D might be TRBD2 (5 bases). The CDR3 contains 12 residues. Between the trimmed V and J ends, which lost 5 bases and 8 bases, there was a span of 11 bases. The germline V gene encodes CDR1 MNHEY and CDR2 SVGEGT. CDR3 residues: CASSLDRGTQYF. CDR3 coding DNA: TGTGCCAGCAGTCTCGACCGGGGTACGCAGTATTTT.

The chain uses TRBV20-1 and TRBJ2-3; 7 bases fit TRBD2. From germline, CDR1 is DFQATT and CDR2 SNEGSKA (reference sequence). The CDR3 length is 16 residues. Unmatched junction bases numbered 10, after V lost 1 base and J lost 3 bases. Written as DNA, the CDR3 is TGCAGTGCTAGAGCGGCTAGCGGATTTGTTACAGATACGCAGTATTTT. Translation gives CSARAASGFVTDTQYF.

CDR3 coding DNA: TGCGCCAGCAGCTTTATGGGAACAGAGGAGACCCAGTACTTC. It encodes CASSFMGTEETQYF. The V gene is TRBV5-1, the J gene TRBJ2-5; D not certain. CDR3 length equals 14 residues. Trimming left V 2 bases short and J 5 bases short, with 13 bases between. Germline-derived CDR1 and CDR2 are SGHRS and YFSETQ.

This sequence joins TRBV4-3 and TRBJ2-1, with TRBD2 as a possible D gene (5 bases). V was pared by 3 bases and J by 6 bases, with 12 bases between. From germline, CDR1 is LGHNA and CDR2 YSLEER. CDR3 length: 14 amino acids. The DNA of the CDR3 is TGCGCCAGCAGCCAGAGGGATCTACTCAATGAGCAGTTCTTC. Protein sequence: CASSQRDLLNEQFF.

The chain is built from TRBV10-3 and TRBJ1-5, with D tentatively TRBD1 (6 bases). The CDR3 sequence is 15 residues long. Trimming took off 4 bases at V and 0 bases at J, with 10 bases between the two ends. Germline V lookup: CDR1 ENHRY, CDR2 SYGVKD. Written as DNA, the CDR3 is TGTGCCATCAGTGCTGAAGGGGGTAGCAATCAGCCCCAGCATTTT. Residues: CAISAEGGSNQPQHF.

The table lists this clonotype with a few counts. V is TRBV12-3 or TRBV12-4 and J is TRBJ2-7; 7 nucleotides agree with TRBD1. Losses at the gene ends were 1 base for V and 2 bases for J; bases not matched to a gene: 5. This CDR3 is 15 amino acids long. This CDR3 is CASSLVGGEAYEQYF. CDR3 bases: TGTGCCAGCAGTTTAGTAGGGGGCGAGGCCTACGAGCAGTACTTC.

The chain uses TRBV4-2 and TRBJ2-1; D gene unclear. Trimming shortened V by 0 bases and J by 8 bases, and 11 bases separated the two germline ends. CDR1 is LGHNA, CDR2 YNFKEQ, per germline. CDR3 length: 14 amino acids. In DNA, the CDR3 is TGTGCCAGCAGCCAAGATCTTAGGGCCGATGAGCAGTTCTTC. It translates to CASSQDLRADEQFF.

V usage is TRBV15 and J usage is TRBJ2-2, with 7 bases lining up with TRBD2. Germline V gene sequence: CDR1 LNHNV, CDR2 YYDKDF (reference sequence). V dropped 0 bases and J dropped 1; count of bases not matched to a gene: 5. The CDR3 spans 17 residues. The CDR3 DNA is TGTGCCACCAGCAGAGATTTGGGGGGGGTGAACACCGGGGAGCTGTTTTTT. Its translation is CATSRDLGGVNTGELFF.

J is TRBJ2-5 and V is TRBV5-1, with D tentatively TRBD1 or TRBD2 (5 bases each). The CDR3 extends over 15 amino acids. CDR1 and CDR2 from the germline V gene are SGHRS and YFSETQ. V was shortened by 3 bases and J by 3 bases, with 15 bases between the two germline ends. The CDR3 nucleotides read TGCGCCAGCAGCTCAACCGGGACGTCTAAAGAGACCCAGTACTTC. Translating it yields CASSSTGTSKETQYF.

This clonotype was counted only a few times. The V and J genes are TRBV14 and TRBJ2-1; 8 bases match TRBD2. The CDR3 length is 15 residues. CDR1 and CDR2 from the germline V gene are SGHDN and FVKESK. Losses at the gene ends were 4 bases for V and 5 bases for J; bases not matched to a gene: 7. The CDR3 DNA reads as TGTGCCAGCAGCCCCTTAGGCGGGAGGCACAATGAGCAGTTCTTC. Translating gives CASSPLGGRHNEQFF.

This clonotype was seen ten or more times. V is TRBV10-3 and J is TRBJ2-7; 12 bases agree with TRBD2. Trimming at V came to 0 bases and at J to 5 bases, leaving 11 bases not matched to a gene. The CDR3 length is 18 residues. CDR1 is ENHRY and CDR2 is SYGVKD in the germline V gene. The CDR3 protein is CAISESSIGLAGTNEQYF. The CDR3 region has the DNA TGTGCCATCAGTGAGTCTTCGATAGGACTAGCGGGAACAAACGAGCAGTACTTC.

This clonotype was seen only a few times. V usage is TRBV12-3 or TRBV12-4 and J usage is TRBJ2-7; TRBD1 agrees at 9 bases. V gave up 3 bases and J gave up 6 bases; unmatched junction bases: 9. The CDR3 has 15 amino acids. The CDR3 here is CASSFWTGEFSEQYF. The DNA of the CDR3 is TGTGCCAGCAGTTTCTGGACAGGGGAATTTAGCGAGCAGTACTTC.

Only one count was recorded for this clonotype. The chain is built from TRBV6-2 or TRBV6-3 and TRBJ1-1; weak D call: TRBD1 (5 bases). The CDR3 is 17 amino acids. Trimming took 7 bases from V and 6 from J, leaving 27 bases between them. The germline CDR1 and CDR2 sequences are MNHEY and SVGEGT. The DNA of the CDR3 is TGTGCCAGCAACAAACATATATATGCTGGGGGGTTCCCTGAAGCTTTCTTT. It translates to CASNKHIYAGGFPEAFF.

V usage is TRBV5-1 and J usage is TRBJ2-7; 9 nucleotides line up with TRBD1. This CDR3 region has 15 residues. V dropped 3 bases and J dropped 7; count of bases not matched to a gene: 11. Germline values: CDR1 SGHRS, CDR2 YFSETQ. CDR3 sequence (DNA): TGCGCCAGCAGCTCCGGGACAGGGACTACCGCAGAGCAGTACTTC. It encodes CASSSGTGTTAEQYF.

This chain joins TRBV20-1 and TRBJ1-5, with no clear D. Germline V gene sequence: CDR1 DFQATT, CDR2 SNEGSKA (reference sequence). CDR3 length: 14 amino acids. V lost 5 bases and J 0 bases, leaving 11 bases between the germline ends. CDR3 nucleotide sequence: TGCAGTGCTGGATACACGGATAGCAATCAGCCCCAGCATTTT. Its translation is CSAGYTDSNQPQHF.

Only a few counts were recorded for this clonotype. The chain recombines TRBV12-3 or TRBV12-4 with TRBJ2-3, with 10 bases identical to TRBD2. This CDR3 is 16 amino acids long. Losses at the gene ends were 7 bases for V and 1 base for J; bases not matched to a gene: 8. The CDR3 sequence: CASNSSGLAGTDTQYF. CDR3 in DNA: TGTGCCAGCAACTCATCCGGACTAGCGGGCACAGATACGCAGTATTTT.